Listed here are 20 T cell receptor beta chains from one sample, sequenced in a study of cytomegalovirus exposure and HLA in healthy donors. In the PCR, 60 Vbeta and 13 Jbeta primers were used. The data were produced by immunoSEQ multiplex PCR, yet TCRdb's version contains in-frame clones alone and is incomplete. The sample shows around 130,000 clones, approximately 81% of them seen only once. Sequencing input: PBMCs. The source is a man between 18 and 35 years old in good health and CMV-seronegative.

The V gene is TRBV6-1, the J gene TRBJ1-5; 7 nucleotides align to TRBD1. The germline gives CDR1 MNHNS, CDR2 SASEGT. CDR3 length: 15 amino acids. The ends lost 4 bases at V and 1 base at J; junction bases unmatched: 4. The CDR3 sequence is CASSGRGVSNQPQHF. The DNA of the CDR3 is TGTGCCAGCAGTGGCAGGGGGGTGAGCAATCAGCCCCAGCATTTT.

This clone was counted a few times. The CDR3 region has the DNA TGTGCCAGCAGTCCGTCCCCTAGCGGGGGTGAGCGTGGGACGCAGTATTTT. Its translation is CASSPSPSGGERGTQYF. The chain joins TRBV27 to TRBJ2-3, with 10 positions matching TRBD2. V lost 5 bases, J lost 9 bases, and 17 bases stayed unmatched. The germline V gene has CDR1 MNHEY and CDR2 SMNVEV (reference sequence). This CDR3 is built from 17 residues.

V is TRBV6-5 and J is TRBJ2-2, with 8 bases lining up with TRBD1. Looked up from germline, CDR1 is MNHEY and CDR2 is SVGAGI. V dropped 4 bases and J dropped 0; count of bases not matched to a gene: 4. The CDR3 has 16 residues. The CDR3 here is CASSSQGAANTGELFF. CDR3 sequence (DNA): TGTGCCAGCAGTTCCCAGGGGGCCGCGAACACCGGGGAGCTGTTTTTT.

The DNA of the CDR3 is TGTGCCAGTAGTCCATACAACCCCGCGGGAGCTTTCTTT. Translating gives CASSPYNPAGAFF. The genes are TRBV19 and TRBJ1-1, with D uncertain. CDR1 and CDR2 from the germline V gene are LNHDA and SQIVND (reference sequence). Trimming pared 5 bases from V and 10 bases from J, leaving 17 bases between. The CDR3 totals 13 residues.

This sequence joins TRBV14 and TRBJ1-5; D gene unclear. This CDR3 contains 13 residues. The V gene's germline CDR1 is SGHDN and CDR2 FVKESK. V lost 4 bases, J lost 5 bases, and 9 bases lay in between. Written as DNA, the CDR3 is TGTGCCAGCAGCCTTACGGGTTATCAGCCCCAGCATTTT. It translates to CASSLTGYQPQHF.

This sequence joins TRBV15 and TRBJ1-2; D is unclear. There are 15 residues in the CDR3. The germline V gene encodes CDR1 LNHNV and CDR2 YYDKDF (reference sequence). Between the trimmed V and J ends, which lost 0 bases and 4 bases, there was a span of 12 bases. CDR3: CATSRDLAGIYGYTF. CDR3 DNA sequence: TGTGCCACCAGCAGAGATCTTGCGGGGATCTATGGCTACACCTTC.

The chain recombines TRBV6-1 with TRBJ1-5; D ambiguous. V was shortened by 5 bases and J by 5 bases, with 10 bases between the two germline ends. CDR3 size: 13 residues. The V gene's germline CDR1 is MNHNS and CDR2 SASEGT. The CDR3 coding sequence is TGTGCCAGCAGTTATAGGCGGGATCAGCCCCAGCATTTT. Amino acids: CASSYRRDQPQHF.

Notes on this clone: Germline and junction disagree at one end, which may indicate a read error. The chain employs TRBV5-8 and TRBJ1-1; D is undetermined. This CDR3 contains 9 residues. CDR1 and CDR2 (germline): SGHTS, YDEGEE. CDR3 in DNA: TGTGCCAGCAGCCCGTGGAGTCATTTT. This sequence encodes CASSPWSHF.

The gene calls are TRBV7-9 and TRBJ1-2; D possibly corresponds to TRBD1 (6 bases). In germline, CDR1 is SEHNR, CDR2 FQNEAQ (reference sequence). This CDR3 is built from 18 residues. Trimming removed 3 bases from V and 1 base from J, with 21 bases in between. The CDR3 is CASSFKLALTGFNYGYTF. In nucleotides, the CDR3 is TGTGCCAGCAGCTTCAAGTTAGCGCTTACAGGGTTTAACTATGGCTACACCTTC.

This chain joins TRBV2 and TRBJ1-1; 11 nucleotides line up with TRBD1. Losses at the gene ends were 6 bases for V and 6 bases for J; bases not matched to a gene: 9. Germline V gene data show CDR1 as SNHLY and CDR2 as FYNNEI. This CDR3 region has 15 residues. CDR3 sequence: CASRDWTGGGSEAFF. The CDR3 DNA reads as TGTGCCAGCAGGGATTGGACAGGGGGCGGTTCTGAAGCTTTCTTT.

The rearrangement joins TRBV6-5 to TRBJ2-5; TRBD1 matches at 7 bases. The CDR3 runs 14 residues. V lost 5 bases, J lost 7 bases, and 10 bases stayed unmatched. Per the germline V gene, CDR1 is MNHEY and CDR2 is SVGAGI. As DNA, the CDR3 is TGTGCCAGCAGTAACCAGGGGGAAGGCGGGACCCAGTACTTC. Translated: CASSNQGEGGTQYF.

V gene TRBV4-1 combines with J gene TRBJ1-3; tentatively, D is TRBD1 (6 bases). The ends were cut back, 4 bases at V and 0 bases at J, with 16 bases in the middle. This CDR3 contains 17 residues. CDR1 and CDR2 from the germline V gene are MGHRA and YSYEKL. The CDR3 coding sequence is TGCGCCAGCAGCCGAGCAGGGGTCGTTACCTCTGGAAACACCATATATTTT. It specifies CASSRAGVVTSGNTIYF.

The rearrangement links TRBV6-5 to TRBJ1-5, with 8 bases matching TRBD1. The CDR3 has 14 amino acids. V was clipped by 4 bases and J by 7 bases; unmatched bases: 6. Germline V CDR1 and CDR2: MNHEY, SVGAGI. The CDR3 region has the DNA TGTGCCAGCAGTTCCCGACAGGGGCAGCAGCCCCAGCATTTT. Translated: CASSSRQGQQPQHF.

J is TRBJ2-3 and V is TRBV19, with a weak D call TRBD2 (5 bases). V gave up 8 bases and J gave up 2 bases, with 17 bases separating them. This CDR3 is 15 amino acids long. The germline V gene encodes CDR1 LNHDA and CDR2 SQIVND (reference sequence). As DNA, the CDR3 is TGTGCCAGTCGCCCCAATCGGAGGATCACAGATACGCAGTATTTT. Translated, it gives CASRPNRRITDTQYF.

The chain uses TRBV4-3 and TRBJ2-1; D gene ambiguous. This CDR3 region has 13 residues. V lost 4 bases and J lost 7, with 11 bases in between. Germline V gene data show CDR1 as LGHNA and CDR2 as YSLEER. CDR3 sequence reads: CASSPGFGNEQFF. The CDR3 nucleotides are TGCGCCAGCAGCCCCGGGTTTGGGAATGAGCAGTTCTTC.

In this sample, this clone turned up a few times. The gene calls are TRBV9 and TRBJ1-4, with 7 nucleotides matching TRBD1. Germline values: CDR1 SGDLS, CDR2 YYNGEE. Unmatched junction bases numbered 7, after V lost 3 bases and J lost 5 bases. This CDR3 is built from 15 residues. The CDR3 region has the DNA TGTGCCAGCAGCGCAGCAGGGGGGCAGAATGAAAAACTGTTTTTT. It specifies CASSAAGGQNEKLFF.

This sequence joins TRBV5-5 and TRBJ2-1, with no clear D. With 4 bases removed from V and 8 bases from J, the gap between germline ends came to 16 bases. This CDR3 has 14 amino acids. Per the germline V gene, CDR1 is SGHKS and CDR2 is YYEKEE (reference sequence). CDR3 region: CASSLELVGDEQFF. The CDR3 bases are TGTGCCAGCAGCCTAGAGCTAGTAGGCGATGAGCAGTTCTTC.

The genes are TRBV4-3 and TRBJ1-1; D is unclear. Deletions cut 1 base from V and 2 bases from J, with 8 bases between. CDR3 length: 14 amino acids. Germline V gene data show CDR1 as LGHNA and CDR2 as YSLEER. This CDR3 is CASSQVERNTEAFF. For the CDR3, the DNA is TGCGCCAGCAGCCAAGTGGAGAGAAACACTGAAGCTTTCTTT.

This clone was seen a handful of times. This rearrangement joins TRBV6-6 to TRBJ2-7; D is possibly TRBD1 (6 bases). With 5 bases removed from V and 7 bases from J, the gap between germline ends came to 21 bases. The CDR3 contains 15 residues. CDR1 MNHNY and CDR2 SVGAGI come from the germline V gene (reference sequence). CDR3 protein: CASSPPDSPGGEQYF. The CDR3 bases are TGTGCCAGCAGTCCCCCGGACAGCCCAGGAGGAGAGCAGTACTTC.

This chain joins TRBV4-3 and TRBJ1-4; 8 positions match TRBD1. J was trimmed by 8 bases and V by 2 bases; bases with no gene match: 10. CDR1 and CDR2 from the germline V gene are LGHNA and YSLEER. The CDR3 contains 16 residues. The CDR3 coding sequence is TGCGCCAGCAGCCAATCCACCGGGACAGGAAGCGAAAAACTGTTTTTT. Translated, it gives CASSQSTGTGSEKLFF.